The TCR beta chain under discussion was sequenced for a study of cytomegalovirus exposure and HLA in healthy donors. General study results and limits: Previous analysis showed most TCR beta V segments were productive about 87% or about 30% of the time. Clonal expansion was found to be greater in HLA-associated TCR beta chains than in equally common others in a later analysis.

Notes on this clone: The antigen is undetermined.

Primers for the PCR totalled 60 Vbeta and 13 Jbeta. Generated by immunoSEQ multiplex PCR, the TCRdb table keeps only in-frame clones and is missing some. This sample has under 200,000 clones, with about two thirds found just once. Germline V gene lookup returns CDR1 SGHTS and CDR2 YDEGEE. The CDR3 is 13 residues long. The V end lost 1 base, the J end lost 11 bases, and 15 bases lay between the germline ends. Nominal health characterized the donors when sampled, though unrecorded immune exposures were likely. Material: PBMCs. The J gene is TRBJ1-1, the V gene TRBV5-8; D is ambiguous. The receptor comes from a woman aged 18-29 years in good health and CMV-seropositive. CDR3 nucleotides: TGTGCCAGCAGCTTGTGGCCCCCAACGGGGGCTTTCTTT. Translating it yields CASSLWPPTGAFF. Full variable domain (remainder filled in from reference TRBV5-8 and TRBJ1-1): EAGVTQSPTHLIKTRGQQATLRCSPISGHTSVYWYQQALGLGLQFLLWYDEGEERNRGNFPPRFSGRQFPNYSSELNVNALELEDSALYLCASSLWPPTGAFFGQGTRLTVV.